The 32 T cell receptor beta chains below were found in one sample sequenced in a study of spatial heterogeneity in lung cancer. TCRdb independently ran MiXCR on the 5' RACE reads; one entry per CDR3 protein. The profile shows about 82,000 distinct CDR3 sequences, 10% to 15% of them singletons. The time point denotes: sample taken at primary tumor resection. Unsorted whole RNA samples from tumor, nontumor lung or frozen PBMC were sequenced. Sample: PBMCs, taken at surgery. The origin of the receptors is a male donor with early-stage non-small cell lung cancer.

V usage is TRBV7-6 and J usage is TRBJ2-5; D tentatively reads TRBD1 or TRBD2 (6 bases each). V lost 5 bases, J lost 5 bases, and 15 bases lay in between. Germline V gene sequence: CDR1 SGHVS, CDR2 FNYEAQ. CDR3 size: 14 residues. CDR3 protein: CASSPRLGGETQYF. Written as DNA, the CDR3 is TGTGCCAGCAGCCCGCGACTAGGGGGGGAGACCCAGTACTTC.

The chain couples TRBV20-1 to TRBJ1-1, with TRBD1 matching 8 bases. Germline V gene data show CDR1 as DFQATT and CDR2 as SNEGSKA (reference sequence). The CDR3 extends over 14 amino acids. Trimming cost V 2 bases and J 2 bases; bases outside gene matches: 4. DNA for the CDR3: TGCAGTGCTAGAAGGACAGGGAGAAACACTGAAGCTTTCTTT. Encoded protein: CSARRTGRNTEAFF.

The chain uses TRBV7-8 and TRBJ2-3; 11 positions match TRBD2. Trimming at V came to 5 bases and at J to 3 bases, leaving 7 bases not matched to a gene. CDR3 length: 16 residues. Germline V gene data show CDR1 as SGHVS and CDR2 as FQNEAQ. CDR3 in DNA: TGTGCCAGCAGCCTTAGCGGGAGGGCCGGTACAGATACGCAGTATTTT. Translation: CASSLSGRAGTDTQYF.

This clonotype was counted ten times or more. The chain employs TRBV20-1 and TRBJ1-6, with 9 bases aligning to TRBD1. The CDR3 is 15 amino acids. The germline V gene encodes CDR1 DFQATT and CDR2 SNEGSKA (reference sequence). V dropped 6 bases and J dropped 3; count of bases not matched to a gene: 6. The CDR3 protein is CSAVQGADYNSPLHF. The CDR3 DNA follows: TGCAGTGCCGTACAGGGGGCAGACTATAATTCACCCCTCCACTTT.

This chain joins TRBV12-3 or TRBV12-4 and TRBJ1-2; D remains unclear. The CDR3 covers 13 residues. Trimming took 3 bases from V and 8 from J, leaving 13 bases between them. This chain's CDR3 is CASSFVRLEGYTF. Written as DNA, the CDR3 is TGTGCCAGCAGTTTCGTACGACTGGAGGGCTACACCTTC.

This clonotype was observed a handful of times. The gene calls are TRBV5-1 and TRBJ2-1; D possibly corresponds to TRBD1 (6 bases). Germline V gene lookup returns CDR1 SGHRS and CDR2 YFSETQ. V lost 6 bases and J lost 4, with 17 bases in between. The CDR3 is 15 residues long. The CDR3 region is CASIKGDFGYNEQFF. The CDR3, as DNA: TGCGCCAGCATCAAGGGGGATTTCGGGTACAATGAGCAGTTCTTC.

V gene TRBV5-1 combines with J gene TRBJ1-1; 8 bases match TRBD1. Losses at the gene ends were 4 bases for V and 5 bases for J; bases not matched to a gene: 7. CDR1 and CDR2 from the germline V gene are SGHRS and YFSETQ. This CDR3 has 14 residues. The CDR3 protein is CASSLTGDSTEAFF. The CDR3 DNA sequence: TGCGCCAGCAGCCTGACAGGGGATAGTACTGAAGCTTTCTTT. Filled out from reference TRBV5-1 and TRBJ1-1, the complete variable domain reads KAGVTQTPRYLIKTRGQQVTLSCSPISGHRSVSWYQQTPGQGLQFLFEYFSETQRNKGNFPGRFSGRQFSNSRSEMNVSTLELGDSALYLCASSLTGDSTEAFFGQGTRLTVV.

This clonotype was recorded many times. The V and J genes are TRBV9 and TRBJ2-5; D is perhaps TRBD1 or TRBD2 (6 bases each). V lost 3 bases, J lost 4 bases, and 13 bases lay in between. Per germline, CDR1 SGDLS and CDR2 YYNGEE. The length of the CDR3 is 14 residues. CDR3 in amino acids: CASSGGGPGETQYF. Here the CDR3 DNA reads TGTGCCAGCAGCGGTGGGGGGCCAGGAGAGACCCAGTACTTC.

The rearrangement joins TRBV20-1 to TRBJ2-7; TRBD2 matches at 8 bases. Germline V gene sequence: CDR1 DFQATT, CDR2 SNEGSKA (reference sequence). J was trimmed by 2 bases and V by 6 bases; bases with no gene match: 9. The CDR3 has 14 amino acids. CDR3: CSASRGAGAYEQYF. The CDR3 coding sequence is TGCAGTGCCTCCCGGGGAGCGGGAGCCTACGAGCAGTACTTC.

This clonotype has a handful of counts. CDR3 coding DNA: TGTGCCAGCAGCGTAGACGTGAGGGGCAACACTGAAGCTTTCTTT. It translates to CASSVDVRGNTEAFF. The chain joins TRBV9 to TRBJ1-1, with D perhaps TRBD1 (5 bases). Germline V gene data show CDR1 as SGDLS and CDR2 as YYNGEE. The V gene lost 0 bases and the J gene lost 2 bases, with 11 bases spanning the gap. The CDR3 length is 15 residues.

Ten or more counts support this clonotype. The rearrangement uses TRBV24-1 and TRBJ1-2; D is unresolved. The V end lost 6 bases, the J end lost 8 bases, and 12 bases lay between the germline ends. This CDR3 has 12 amino acids. In germline, CDR1 is KGHDR, CDR2 SFDVKD. CDR3 sequence reads: CATSNTESGYTF. CDR3 in DNA: TGTGCCACCAGTAACACGGAAAGCGGCTACACCTTC.

The genes are TRBV29-1 and TRBJ2-5; 10 positions match TRBD1. V lost 6 bases and J lost 2; bases outside the gene matches: 15. Germline CDR1 and CDR2: SQVTM and ANQGSEA. This CDR3 is 17 amino acids long. In DNA, the CDR3 is TGCAGCGTGACGCCGGGACAGGGGATTGCCACGCAAGAGACCCAGTACTTC. Translating it yields CSVTPGQGIATQETQYF.

This clonotype was picked up a small number of times. The chain joins TRBV30 to TRBJ2-2, with unresolved D. Trimming shortened V by 0 bases and J by 6 bases, and 11 bases separated the two germline ends. Per the germline V gene, CDR1 is GTSNPN and CDR2 is SVGIG (reference sequence). The CDR3 has 14 amino acids. The CDR3 protein is CAWSVYANAGELFF. In nucleotides, the CDR3 is TGTGCCTGGAGTGTATATGCAAACGCCGGGGAGCTGTTTTTT.

This chain joins TRBV5-4 and TRBJ2-1; TRBD2 is a possible D gene (5 bases). The ends were cut back, 0 bases at V and 7 bases at J, with 23 bases in the middle. The CDR3 length is 18 residues. In germline, CDR1 is SGHNT, CDR2 YYREEE (reference sequence). The CDR3: CASSLDLSKGRSSNEQFF. CDR3 nucleotides: TGTGCCAGCAGCTTGGACCTTTCCAAAGGGAGAAGCTCTAATGAGCAGTTCTTC.

The chain couples TRBV6-5 to TRBJ2-4; perhaps TRBD1 as D (5 bases). V was trimmed by 6 bases and J by 2 bases, leaving 14 bases between them. Germline V gene lookup returns CDR1 MNHEY and CDR2 SVGAGI. The CDR3 loop spans 15 amino acids. CDR3 loop: CASSRAKATKNIQYF. DNA for the CDR3: TGTGCCAGCAGCAGGGCTAAGGCGACCAAAAACATTCAGTACTTC.

The chain combines TRBV28 with TRBJ2-5; 7 positions match TRBD1. Unmatched junction bases numbered 11, after V lost 4 bases and J lost 9 bases. The CDR3 consists of 14 residues. Germline lookup yields CDR1 MDHEN and CDR2 SYDVKM. The CDR3 DNA reads as TGTGCCAGCAGTTCAGGGACAGAGCCAAGGGCCCAGTACTTC. Translation gives CASSSGTEPRAQYF.

This clonotype occurred a few times. The chain uses TRBV12-3 or TRBV12-4 and TRBJ2-3; D is perhaps TRBD1 (5 bases). This CDR3 is 14 amino acids long. Trimming removed 7 bases from V and 3 bases from J, with 14 bases in between. CDR3 in amino acids: CASIRTRATDTQYF. DNA of the CDR3: TGTGCCAGCATTCGGACACGAGCGACAGATACGCAGTATTTT.

This clonotype was seen a few times. The chain is built from TRBV6-5 and TRBJ1-1; TRBD1 might be the D (5 bases). Trimming stripped 6 bases from V and 8 bases from J, with 19 bases between. The CDR3 contains 14 residues. Germline loops: CDR1 MNHEY, CDR2 SVGAGI. Here the CDR3 DNA reads TGTGCCAGCAGGACCCAAGAGGGACCCAGGGAAGCTTTCTTT. As protein: CASRTQEGPREAFF.

This chain uses TRBV7-9 with TRBJ2-5; D might be TRBD2 (7 bases). V was pared by 8 bases and J by 5 bases, with 18 bases between. From germline, CDR1 is SEHNR and CDR2 FQNEAQ (reference sequence). The CDR3 consists of 14 residues. The CDR3 sequence is CASANAGAGETQYF. In DNA, the CDR3 is TGTGCCAGCGCAAACGCGGGGGCCGGGGAGACCCAGTACTTC.

This clonotype appeared a few times. The chain uses TRBV7-9 and TRBJ2-2; 7 nucleotides align to TRBD1. CDR3 length: 15 residues. CDR1 and CDR2 (germline): SEHNR, FQNEAQ (reference sequence). The junction had 5 bases not matched to a gene; V was cut back by 3 bases and J by 4 bases. The CDR3 nucleotides are TGTGCCAGCAGCTTCGACAGGGCGGGCACCGGGGAGCTGTTTTTT. Amino acid sequence: CASSFDRAGTGELFF.

This clonotype was counted many times. The chain employs TRBV28 and TRBJ1-6; 11 bases are shared with TRBD1. Germline V gene lookup returns CDR1 MDHEN and CDR2 SYDVKM. The junction had 7 bases not matched to a gene; V was cut back by 7 bases and J by 8 bases. The CDR3 length is 15 residues. CDR3 loop: CASTGGQGEHSPLHF. As DNA, the CDR3 is TGTGCCAGCACCGGGGGACAGGGGGAACATTCACCCCTCCACTTT.

The gene calls are TRBV29-1 and TRBJ1-2; 7 positions match TRBD1. The CDR3 is made up of 12 amino acids. V lost 4 bases and J lost 5; bases outside the gene matches: 4. Germline CDR1 and CDR2: SQVTM and ANQGSEA. For the CDR3, the DNA is TGCAGCGTTGGCAGGGGGATATATGGCTACACCTTC. This encodes CSVGRGIYGYTF.

This clonotype was detected a few times. The V call is TRBV7-9, the J call TRBJ2-2, with D possibly being TRBD1 (6 bases). The CDR3 is 17 residues long. Germline-derived CDR1 and CDR2 are SEHNR and FQNEAQ (reference sequence). The ends were cut back, 5 bases at V and 2 bases at J, with 18 bases in the middle. CDR3 sequence: CASSERRAQGNTGELFF. CDR3 nucleotides: TGTGCCAGCAGCGAGCGACGGGCACAGGGAAACACCGGGGAGCTGTTTTTT.

V usage is TRBV29-1 and J usage is TRBJ2-7, with 8 bases fitting TRBD1. The CDR3 covers 14 residues. V dropped 1 base and J dropped 7; count of bases not matched to a gene: 9. Germline V lookup: CDR1 SQVTM, CDR2 ANQGSEA. CDR3 sequence reads: CSVEAYGQGGEQYF. CDR3 coding DNA: TGCAGCGTTGAAGCTTATGGACAGGGTGGAGAGCAGTACTTC.

The chain combines TRBV3-1 with TRBJ1-1, with 10 nucleotides matching TRBD1. CDR1 is LGHDT and CDR2 is YNNKEL in the germline V gene (reference sequence). V trimming: 3 bases; J trimming: 5 bases; junction bases outside the gene matches: 6. There are 15 residues in the CDR3. CDR3 sequence: CASSHPGTGVTEAFF. Here the CDR3 DNA reads TGTGCCAGCAGCCACCCCGGGACAGGGGTAACTGAAGCTTTCTTT. Combining the CDR3 with reference TRBV3-1 and TRBJ1-1 gives the whole variable domain DTAVSQTPKYLVTQMGNDKSIKCEQNLGHDTMYWYKQDSKKFLKIMFSYNNKELIINETVPNRFSPKSPDKAHLNLHINSLELGDSAVYFCASSHPGTGVTEAFFGQGTRLTVV.

This clonotype has more than one count but fewer than ten. V usage is TRBV5-6 and J usage is TRBJ2-2, with D perhaps being TRBD1 or TRBD2 (5 bases each). Trimming took off 5 bases at V and 4 bases at J, with 18 bases between the two ends. Germline CDR1 is SGHDT and CDR2 is YYEEEE. The CDR3 spans 16 residues. CDR3 in DNA: TGTGCCAGCAGAAACTTGGGGGAAGGCGGCACCGGGGAGCTGTTTTTT. Translation gives CASRNLGEGGTGELFF.

The sample holds a few counts of this clonotype. The chain recombines TRBV6-1 with TRBJ2-7, with TRBD2 matching 8 bases. The germline CDR1 and CDR2 sequences are MNHNS and SASEGT. There are 12 residues in the CDR3. After removal of 11 bases from V and 4 bases from J, the junction contained 7 bases not matched to a gene. The CDR3 reads CAAGAGAYEQYF. DNA for the CDR3: TGTGCCGCGGGAGCGGGGGCTTACGAGCAGTACTTC.

The V gene is TRBV5-5, the J gene TRBJ1-2; tentatively, D is TRBD1 (5 bases). V shed 2 bases and J shed 2 bases, with 13 bases lying between them. Germline V gives CDR1 SGHKS, CDR2 YYEKEE (reference sequence). This CDR3 is 15 amino acids long. Written as DNA, the CDR3 is TGTGCCAGCAGCTTATCCGGGGCTGGGAACTATGGCTACACCTTC. Its translation is CASSLSGAGNYGYTF.

The sample holds a few counts of this clonotype. This sequence joins TRBV19 and TRBJ2-6; the D gene is possibly TRBD1 (6 bases). CDR1 and CDR2 (germline): LNHDA, SQIVND (reference sequence). CDR3 length: 15 residues. Trimming removed 1 base at V and 4 bases at J, with 8 bases between. The CDR3 sequence is CASSIGGTGANVLTF. CDR3 nucleotides: TGTGCCAGTAGTATAGGGGGGACAGGGGCCAACGTCCTGACTTTC.

This clonotype was detected ten times or more. The chain carries TRBV5-1 and TRBJ2-1, with 13 nucleotides matching TRBD2. The junction had 3 bases not matched to a gene; V was cut back by 6 bases and J by 6 bases. The CDR3 consists of 14 residues. Germline V CDR1 and CDR2: SGHRS, YFSETQ. DNA for the CDR3: TGCGCCAGCACCCGGACTAGCGGGAGCAATGAGCAGTTCTTC. Protein sequence: CASTRTSGSNEQFF.

In this sample, this clonotype turned up a few times. V and J are TRBV5-1 and TRBJ2-7; D ambiguous. The CDR3 is made up of 14 amino acids. V lost 1 base to trimming and J lost 0 bases, with 8 bases between them. From germline, CDR1 is SGHRS and CDR2 YFSETQ. In DNA, the CDR3 is TGCGCCAGCAGCTTGAACGGGTTCTCCTACGAGCAGTACTTC. Protein product: CASSLNGFSYEQYF. Full variable domain (missing parts from reference TRBV5-1 and TRBJ2-7): KAGVTQTPRYLIKTRGQQVTLSCSPISGHRSVSWYQQTPGQGLQFLFEYFSETQRNKGNFPGRFSGRQFSNSRSEMNVSTLELGDSALYLCASSLNGFSYEQYFGPGTRLTVT.

A word on this clonotype: Just one base apart from a much larger clone, this may be a read error. The V call is TRBV10-3, the J call TRBJ1-5, with a possible D match to TRBD1 (6 bases). The CDR3 runs 15 residues. V was pared by 3 bases and J by 6 bases, with 15 bases between. Germline assignment: CDR1 ENHRY and CDR2 SYGVKD. Here the CDR3 DNA reads TGTGCCATCAGTGATTCGGAACAGGGAAGTCAGCCCCAGCATTTT. Translating it yields CAISDSEQGSQPQHF.